This entry is about one TCR beta chain. This clone's antigen is unknown. Base qualities are not provided; no much larger clone lies one nucleotide away. This specimen's treatment or condition label, interpreted: suppressive antiretroviral therapy. Lysates of CMV-infected fibroblasts at 10 ug/mL were used to stimulate the cells. Memory CD4+ T cells that did not respond, being CD40L-negative, CD69-negative and CD45RO-high, were sorted as memory populations depleted of antigen-responding cells. Participants were HIV-1-infected adults who started suppressive ART during chronic infection. For at least 4 years, participants had undetectable plasma HIV-1 RNA, below 50 copies/mL. To be included, participants needed a CD4+ T cell count above 400 cells/uL and a positive CMV serology. Before stimulation, PBMCs were isolated using density centrifugation and depleted of CD8+ T cells. Stimulation of CD8-depleted PBMCs was carried out for approximately 18 hours with anti-CD28/CD49d costimulation, CD40-blocking antibody and enfuvirtide, to prevent new infections. Cell sorting was done on a Beckman Coulter MoFlo Legacy or XDP sorter, and dead cells were excluded with propidium iodide. Genomic DNA was extracted with the QIAamp DNA Mini Kit for samples above one million cells, otherwise with the Quick-DNA Microprep Kit.

The immunoSEQ hsTCRB assay version 4 in survey mode was used to sequence TCRbeta repertoires from genomic DNA. Genomic DNA was diluted to about 9.1 ng/uL, using up to 1 ug per sample for TCRbeta sequencing. Under the source paper's analysis protocol: TCRbeta data were analyzed in ImmunoSeq Analyzer 3.0, with diversity computed on productive nucleotide rearrangements. Lower-bound TCR diversity was estimated with the improved Chao index, and clonality with the Gini coefficient using the Immunarch R package. Different nucleotide rearrangements encoding the same CDR3beta amino acid sequence were treated as distinct clonotypes. Differential abundance analysis identified TCRbeta sequences significantly enriched in antigen-responding cells relative to anti-CD3/anti-CD28-activated cells. GLIPH2 clustered TCRs by predicted peptide-MHC specificity, both within individual participants and across merged participant data sets. TCRdb took over this immuneACCESS table, retaining in-frame rearrangements with V and J assigned. Such tables are incomplete; in checked studies, under half of the missing clones stem from an unresolved V gene, and the remainder is unexplained. V and J calls plus clone size are reproduced from that table; the DNA served to infer D and trimming. This sample gives 45,000 to 55,000 clones in total; around 80% of them show up just once. The top ten clonotypes cover about 3% of the sample.

From V the trimming removes 4 bases and from J it removes 2 bases, while the gene matches leave 5 bases of the junction unaccounted for. Looking up the germline V gene (reference sequence) yields CDR1 LGHDT and CDR2 YNNKEL. The CDR3 starts with the cysteine, ends with the phenylalanine, and has 15 residues. Just CDR3 DNA is preserved here, 45 bases in frame from base 1. The data belong to a study of persistence of HIV-infected CD4 T cells (dated by TCRdb to 2020 to 2022). Regarding the research as a whole: The study isolated CMV- and HIV-1 Gag-responding CD4+ T cells from ART-treated individuals to examine antigen-driven clonal expansion of HIV-1-infected cells. Suppressive ART had been received by participants for a median of about eight years. Apart from a couple of participants who underwent leukapheresis at a single time point, peripheral blood samples of up to about 180 mL were collected from participants at multiple time points. TCRbeta sequencing assessed the clonality of all cells in each sorted population, while proviral sequencing assessed the clonality of infected cells. Cross-participant TCR cluster analysis included roughly 8 participants for CMV and about 7 participants for Gag.

The paper's findings and limits, for the study overall: TCRbeta richness in CMV- and Gag-responding cells was significantly lower than in anti-CD3/anti-CD28-responding cells; CMV-responding cells had higher oligoclonality than CD3/CD28-stimulated and Gag-responding cells. Bulk TCR analyses could not be restricted to the rare CMV-responding cells that actually carried HIV-1 proviruses. Degenerate expanded CDR3beta sequences were enriched in antigen-responding cells, suggesting convergent selection of CD4+ responses to CMV and Gag. The study involved few individuals and tested only a limited range of antigens. A correlation was observed between TCR oligoclonality and proviral oligoclonality within the same sorted populations.

The source was CD4+ T cells sorted from PBMCs after roughly 19-hour stimulation, collected from a patient who received antiretroviral therapy. Sample cell subset or site, as interpreted from the label and publication: CD40L-CD69- CD45RO-high memory CD4 T cells not responding to CMV lysate. The TCR was taken from an adult man with HIV who was CMV-seropositive. This receptor chain uses TRBV3-1 (or the pseudogene TRBV3-2) and TRBJ2-7, and 10 junction bases match TRBD2. The CDR3 here reads CASSRGLAETYEQYF. Here is the DNA: TGTGCCAGCAGCCGCGGACTAGCGGAGACCTACGAGCAGTACTTC.